Listed below are T cell receptor beta chains from one sample, sequenced in a study of T-cell reconstitution after alpha-beta-depleted transplantation in children. TCRdb passed the PCR reads through MiXCR, listing each CDR3 protein once. The sample shows approximately 210,000 distinct CDR3 sequences, around a sixth of them seen only once. Sequencing was performed on PBMCs, mostly from graft donor cells, taken 360 days after TCRalphabeta/CD19-depleted stem cell transplant. These receptors came from a male patient between 2 and 10 years old who had a stem cell transplant for acute lymphoblastic leukemia, so the T cells may come from the graft donor. CDR3s include the opening cysteine and the closing phenylalanine or tryptophan. A D gene is named only where the DNA matches it firmly. Size values are once, few and many counts, or a class for expanded clones, and some rows have none.

clone size	D gene	V gene	J gene	CDR3 DNA	CDR3 protein
NA	NA	TRBV3-1	TRBJ1-1	TGTGCCAGCAGCCAAGAGGGAACTCCGGGCTACTACACTGAAGCTTTCTTT	CASSQEGTPGYYTEAFF
NA	NA	TRBV25-1	TRBJ1-2	TGTGCCAGCAGTGATTGGGGAGGCGCCTATGGCTACACCTTC	CASSDWGGAYGYTF
NA	NA	TRBV7-2	TRBJ2-5	TGTGCCAGCAGCTGGGCTCGGGCGGTCCAGGAGACCCAGTACTTC	CASSWARAVQETQYF
few	NA	TRBV10-3	TRBJ1-1	TGTGCCACCATTGCGACGAGGGACACTGAAGCTTTTTTT	CATIATRDTEAFF
NA	TRBD2	TRBV4-2	TRBJ2-3	TGTGCCAGCAGCCAAGCTCACGGGGGGGGCCCCACAGATACGCAGTATTTT	CASSQAHGGGPTDTQYF
few	NA	TRBV20-1	TRBJ2-1	TGCAGTGCTCGAAGTGGAGCGAGCTCCTACAATGAGCAGTTCTTC	CSARSGASSYNEQFF
few	NA	TRBV20-1	TRBJ2-7	TGCAGTGCTAGAGAGGACAGCTACGAGCAGTACTTC	CSAREDSYEQYF
NA	NA	TRBV29-1	TRBJ2-5	TGCAGCGTTGAACCCATTGTAGGGGAGACCCAGTACTTC	CSVEPIVGETQYF
NA	NA	TRBV5-1	TRBJ1-6	TGCGCCAGCAGCTTCCAGGGGATCAACTCACCCCTCCACTTT	CASSFQGINSPLHF
few	NA	TRBV29-1	TRBJ1-1	TGCAGCGTTGAAGATAAGGGTCTGAACACTGAAGCTTTCTTT	CSVEDKGLNTEAFF
few	TRBD1	TRBV12-3/TRBV12-4	TRBJ2-3	TGTGCCAGCAGCCCCCCGGGACAGGATACGCAGTATTTT	CASSPPGQDTQYF
few	NA	TRBV5-1	TRBJ2-5	TGCGCCAGCAGCGGGAGCGCTGGAGAGACCCAGTACTTC	CASSGSAGETQYF
NA	NA	TRBV11-1	TRBJ2-5	TGTGCCAGCAGCTTAGATATCTTCGGTGCCACCGAGACCCAGTACTTC	CASSLDIFGATETQYF
few	TRBD2	TRBV12-3/TRBV12-4	TRBJ2-5	TGTGCCAGCAGTTTATCACTAGCGGGGGGGGTAAAGGAGACCCAGTACTTC	CASSLSLAGGVKETQYF
few	TRBD1	TRBV15	TRBJ1-2	TGTGCCACCAGCAGGGACAGGGCCAACTATGGCTACACCTTC	CATSRDRANYGYTF
few	NA	TRBV24-1	TRBJ2-5	TGTGCCACCAGTGAGGATGGGACGGAAGAGACCCAGTACTTC	CATSEDGTEETQYF
few	TRBD1	TRBV5-1	TRBJ2-2	TGCGCCAGCAGCTTGGCGCAGGGGGCGACCGGGGAGCTGTTTTTT	CASSLAQGATGELFF
NA	TRBD1	TRBV5-5	TRBJ1-1	TGTGCCAGCAGCTTGGCCGGGACAGGTCCCGCTTTCTTT	CASSLAGTGPAFF
few	NA	TRBV7-9	TRBJ2-2	TGTGCCAGCAGCCCGTATAATCTAGGGGTCCACACCGGGGAGCTGTTTTTT	CASSPYNLGVHTGELFF
NA	TRBD1	TRBV9	TRBJ1-1	TGTGCCAGCAGCGCGGGCCCCCCAGGGGGCTGGACTGAAGCTTTCTTT	CASSAGPPGGWTEAFF
few	TRBD1	TRBV6-5	TRBJ1-2	TGTGCCAGCAGTTACTCAGAAGGGACAGCTATCGGCTACACCTTC	CASSYSEGTAIGYTF
NA	NA	TRBV20-1	TRBJ1-3	TGCAGTGCTAGTACAGGAAGGGGAAACACCATATATTTT	CSASTGRGNTIYF
few	NA	TRBV12-3/TRBV12-4	TRBJ1-2	TGTGCCAGCAGTTCTACAGGGAGTGGCAGATATGGCTACACCTTC	CASSSTGSGRYGYTF
few	NA	TRBV30	TRBJ1-4	TGTGCCTGGACCCGAGGGATATCCCGGCTTGCAACTAATGAAAAACTGTTTTTT	CAWTRGISRLATNEKLFF
NA	NA	TRBV10-3	TRBJ2-5	TGTGCCATCAGAAAAGGGGCGGAAGAGACCCAGTACTTC	CAIRKGAEETQYF
few	TRBD1	TRBV6-5	TRBJ1-1	TGTGCCAGCAGTTGGGACAGGAACACTGAAGCTTTCTTT	CASSWDRNTEAFF
NA	NA	TRBV25-1	TRBJ1-2	TGTGCCAGCAGTGAAAAGGAGAACTATGGCTACACCTTC	CASSEKENYGYTF
few	TRBD2	TRBV5-1	TRBJ2-3	TGCGCCAGCAGCTACCTAGCGGGGGGCACAGATACGCAGTATTTT	CASSYLAGGTDTQYF
NA	NA	TRBV15	TRBJ2-4	TGTGCCACCAGCAGAGCCCGCAGGGACATTCAGTACTTC	CATSRARRDIQYF
NA	TRBD2	TRBV3-1	TRBJ2-7	TGTGCCAGCAGCCCTAGATCCGGGACTATCTACGAGCAGTACTTC	CASSPRSGTIYEQYF
few	TRBD1	TRBV12-3/TRBV12-4	TRBJ2-7	TGTGCCAGCAGTCTCAACCGACAGGGTTACGAGCAGTACTTC	CASSLNRQGYEQYF
NA	TRBD1	TRBV29-1	TRBJ1-1	TGCAGCGTTCAAACAGGGGTCACTGAAGCTTTCTTT	CSVQTGVTEAFF
NA	NA	TRBV5-1	TRBJ2-7	TGCGCCAGCAGCAGCCTCAAGGGGGGCCTCTACGAGCAGTACTTC	CASSSLKGGLYEQYF
once	NA	TRBV15	TRBJ1-1	TGTGCCACCAGCAGACCTACCGACAGGCACAACACTGAAGCTTTCTTT	CATSRPTDRHNTEAFF
few	NA	TRBV20-1	TRBJ2-7	TGCAGTGCTAGAGATCTAATACGCCCTTTTTACGAGCAGTACTTC	CSARDLIRPFYEQYF
NA	TRBD2	TRBV12-3/TRBV12-4	TRBJ2-1	TGTGCCAGCAGTTCTGGACTAGCGGGTGTTGATGAGCAGTTCTTC	CASSSGLAGVDEQFF
NA	TRBD2	TRBV6-5	TRBJ2-3	TGTGCCAGCAGTTACTCCGGACTAGCGGGGGGGCGGGGTACGCAGTATTTT	CASSYSGLAGGRGTQYF
many	TRBD1	TRBV7-9	TRBJ1-1	TGTGCCAGCAGCCCGCAGGGGGACACTGAAGCTTTCTTT	CASSPQGDTEAFF
NA	NA	TRBV7-8	TRBJ1-5	TGTGCCAGCAGTTCGAGACAGTTCAATCAGCCCCAGCATTTT	CASSSRQFNQPQHF
many	NA	TRBV5-1	TRBJ2-1	TGCGCCAGCAGCTGGGACGTTGATGAGCAGTTCTTC	CASSWDVDEQFF
NA	TRBD2	TRBV11-2	TRBJ2-1	TGTGCCAGCAGCCAGCGGACACAAGGACTAGCGGGAGGGTTTTACAATGAGCAGTTCTTC	CASSQRTQGLAGGFYNEQFF
many	TRBD1	TRBV7-9	TRBJ1-6	TGTGCCAGCAGCTTCCGGACAGGGGGAAATTCACCCCTCCACTTT	CASSFRTGGNSPLHF
NA	NA	TRBV12-3/TRBV12-4	TRBJ1-1	TGTGCCAGCAGTTTTCCGGGTAGGGCTGAAGCTTTCTTT	CASSFPGRAEAFF
NA	NA	TRBV5-1	TRBJ1-5	TGCGCCAGCAGCCCCGTCGGGGGAGGTCAGCCCCAGCATTTT	CASSPVGGGQPQHF
NA	TRBD1	TRBV29-1	TRBJ2-7	TGCAGCCCAAACAGGGGCGAGCAGTACTTC	CSPNRGEQYF
few	NA	TRBV6-2/TRBV6-3	TRBJ1-4	TGTGCCAGCGGAAATGAAAAACTGTTTTTT	CASGNEKLFF
few	NA	TRBV20-1	TRBJ1-5	TGCAGTGTCCAGACGGGGGATAGCAATCAGCCCCAGCATTTT	CSVQTGDSNQPQHF
NA	TRBD1	TRBV30	TRBJ1-6	TGTGCCTACTCGGGACAGGACGTGGGACCCCTCCACTTT	CAYSGQDVGPLHF
NA	TRBD1	TRBV27	TRBJ1-1	TGTGCCACCGCGGGACAGGGAGTCAGTACTGAAGCTTTCTTT	CATAGQGVSTEAFF
NA	NA	TRBV30	TRBJ2-3	TGTGCCTGGACCGGGGTCCGGGGGGATACGCAGTATTTT	CAWTGVRGDTQYF
few	NA	TRBV10-1	TRBJ2-1	TGCGCCAGCGACAGTTGCTCCTACAATGAGCAGTTCTTC	CASDSCSYNEQFF
few	TRBD1	TRBV28	TRBJ2-7	TGTGCCAGCAGTTCGTCGACAGGGCCCTACGAGCAGTACTTC	CASSSSTGPYEQYF